This TCR beta chain was recorded in a study of T cells in Graves' hyperthyroidism and ophthalmopathy. Findings and limits, study-wide: The model identified upcoming ophthalmopathy a median 6.5 months ahead of onset.

This clonotype was seen many times. Its target is unknown. From RNA transcripts, TCR beta CDR3 regions were amplified. Primed by the HTBI set, a first-round RT-PCR was run on the TCR CDR3. TCRdb re-called the multiplex PCR reads with MiXCR, one entry per CDR3 protein. The table lists around 350,000 distinct CDR3 sequences, under 20% of them singletons. Trimming stripped 0 bases from V and 4 bases from J, with 9 bases between. The V gene's germline CDR1 is SGHAT and CDR2 FQNNGV. CDR3 length equals 15 residues. This receptor was taken from a woman under 30 with Graves' hyperthyroidism. Sequencing input: blood. This chain joins TRBV11-2 and TRBJ2-2, with a weak D call TRBD2 (5 bases). The CDR3 nucleotides are TGTGCCAGCAGCTTAGATCAGGCGGGCACCGGGGAGCTGTTTTTT. The encoded protein is CASSLDQAGTGELFF.